These 10 T cell receptor beta chains originate from one sample sequenced in a study of T cells expressing NK-cell markers. TCRdb reprocessed the 5' RACE reads; each CDR3 protein has one entry and no DNA is given. In all, the sample yields approximately 550,000 distinct CDR3 sequences. Sequencing was done on a sample of blood T cells: a sorted CD56 or NKG2C T cell subset, CD4+ or CD8+ T cells, or bulk PBMC T cells (not recorded which). All receptors derive from a man aged 18 to 35 in good health.

The J gene is TRBJ2-4, the V gene TRBV14. Germline CDR1 and CDR2: SGHDN and FVKESK. The CDR3 is made up of 13 amino acids. CDR3 residues: CASSQDQANIQYF.

The chain has TRBV5-1 and TRBJ1-2. The CDR3 runs 13 residues. Germline CDR1 SGHRS, CDR2 YFSETQ. CDR3: CASNSGEGYGYTF. Full variable domain (outside the CDR3, taken from reference TRBV5-1 and TRBJ1-2): KAGVTQTPRYLIKTRGQQVTLSCSPISGHRSVSWYQQTPGQGLQFLFEYFSETQRNKGNFPGRFSGRQFSNSRSEMNVSTLELGDSALYLCASNSGEGYGYTFGSGTRLTVV.

The chain combines TRBV5-5 with TRBJ2-3; without DNA, the TCRdb call of TRBD2 cannot be checked. Germline V lookup: CDR1 SGHKS, CDR2 YYEKEE (reference sequence). This CDR3 has 14 amino acids. CDR3: CASRPGLITDTQYF.

This sequence joins TRBV6-5 and TRBJ2-1; there is no DNA to check the TCRdb D call of TRBD2. The CDR3 runs to 17 residues. In germline, CDR1 is MNHEY, CDR2 SVGAGI. The CDR3 spells CASSYGGLAAPRNEQFF.

CDR3 region: CASNGYGMYEQYF. V gene TRBV12-3 or TRBV12-4 combines with J gene TRBJ2-7. The CDR3 sequence is 13 residues long.

This chain joins TRBV7-9 and TRBJ2-2. Looked up from germline, CDR1 is SEHNR and CDR2 is FQNEAQ (reference sequence). The CDR3 covers 14 residues. CDR3: CASSLIAHTGELFF.

The chain is built from TRBV29-1 and TRBJ1-4; TCRdb lists TRBD1, though no DNA is available to test this call. CDR1 and CDR2 from the germline V gene are SQVTM and ANQGSEA. This CDR3 comprises 13 residues. CDR3 region: CSAATGRGEKLFF.

CDR3 sequence reads: CSARAQKLNNEQFF. The chain carries TRBV20-1 and TRBJ2-1; the D call from TCRdb, TRBD1, cannot be confirmed without DNA. The CDR3 contains 14 residues. Germline CDR1 reads DFQATT; CDR2 reads SNEGSKA (reference sequence).

The V and J genes are TRBV11-1 and TRBJ1-4; the D call of TRBD1 rests on TCRdb alone, since no DNA is present to check it. Germline-derived CDR1 and CDR2 are SGHAT and FQDESV (reference sequence). The CDR3 loop spans 15 amino acids. CDR3 residues: CASSYGTEVSEKLFF.

V is TRBV11-2 and J is TRBJ2-1; TCRdb's D gene call, TRBD2, goes unchecked for lack of DNA. This CDR3 is built from 15 residues. The V gene's germline CDR1 is SGHAT and CDR2 FQNNGV. The chain's CDR3 is CASKGLAGVINEQFF.